This T cell receptor (beta chain) was identified in a study of a mutant IDH1 vaccine in newly diagnosed glioma. Study in general: First vaccine doses came 4-6 weeks after radiotherapy alone, or with temozolomide cycles. Treatment recipients were around 62% male and around 40% female, and their mean age was approximately 42 years. Patients previously underwent radiotherapy, temozolomide, or both, and most underwent both.

As concerns this clone: Its antigen is not identified.

Study findings and constraints: Evidence of vaccine-induced immune responses was documented in 85% to 95% of patients.

After removal of 3 bases from V and 3 bases from J, the junction contained 9 bases not matched to a gene. Germline CDR1 KGHSH, CDR2 LQKENI. The CDR3 covers 16 residues. Time point reported: week 47, end of study. Vaccine doses each comprised 300 ug of mutant IDH1 20-mer peptide, with topical imiquimod. The repertoire was sequenced with immunoSEQ multiplex PCR; TCRdb's copy has only in-frame clones and lacks some. The sample carries about 90,000 clones, about 90% recorded once. This TCR was sampled from a woman aged 50 to 60 with glioma. The chain carries TRBV18 and TRBJ1-1; TRBD1 agrees at 8 bases. The sequencing used PBMCs, collected from a glioma patient whose treatment included an IDH1 peptide vaccine. CDR3 in amino acids: CASSPLRTGMDTEAFF. The CDR3 DNA reads as TGTGCCAGCTCACCGCTTAGGACAGGGATGGACACTGAAGCTTTCTTT.